In its sample, the clone carrying this T cell receptor (beta chain) was seen once. This same CDR3 is encoded by further DNA sequences in the sample. These data belong to a study of blood T cell repertoires in COVID-19. Sequencing used immunoSEQ multiplex PCR; TCRdb keeps in-frame clones, though not all of them. The sample records roughly 100,000 clones, about 90% being singletons. CDR1 and CDR2 (germline): SGHTA, FQGNSA. The CDR3 has 14 residues. V was clipped by 5 bases and J by 2 bases, with 12 bases between them. The sequenced sample consisted of peripheral blood. The receptor comes from a woman between 45 and 65 years old with COVID-19, enrolled during active disease. This chain uses TRBV7-2 with TRBJ2-5; the D gene is possibly TRBD2 (6 bases). The DNA of the CDR3 is TGTGCCAGCAGCCCACCGGGGGAGCAAGAGACCCAGTACTTC. This encodes CASSPPGEQETQYF.